This T cell receptor (beta chain) came from a study of response to subunit inactivated influenza vaccine. The study's findings and limits: The authors proposed limited new T cell recruitment per seasonal influenza vaccination.

This clonotype was counted ten times or more. The antigen is unknown. CDR3 length: 13 residues. The V end was cut by 7 bases, the J end by 2 bases, with 12 bases between. TCRdb redid the calling of the RT-PCR reads with MiXCR, one entry per CDR3 protein. The sample gives 800,000 or so distinct CDR3 sequences, around 20% of which show up once; about 10% is in the top ten. This TCR was recovered from a man aged 45-65 years who received an inactivated influenza vaccine. The starting material was PBMCs from blood, obtained about 5 days after vaccination. The rearrangement links TRBV12-3 or TRBV12-4 to TRBJ2-7; D may be TRBD2 (6 bases). The CDR3 reads CASTPGGTYEQYF. Here the CDR3 DNA reads TGTGCCAGCACGCCCGGGGGAACCTACGAGCAGTACTTC.